This T cell receptor beta chain was sequenced in a study of T cells after yellow fever vaccination. Whole-study findings and limits: Across the CD4 and CD8 compartments, a small share of clonotypes was present in both.

Germline assignment: CDR1 LNHDA and CDR2 SQIVND (reference sequence). V was clipped by 4 bases and J by 1 base, with 7 bases between them. CDR3 length: 13 amino acids. Researchers made TCR cDNA using 5'RACE template switching, and this step added a universal primer site and UMIs. TCRdb reprocessed the 5' RACE reads with MiXCR, giving one entry per CDR3 protein. The top ten clones hold around 1.1% of a sample with about 220,000 distinct CDR3 sequences, around 6.7% of them seen once. As regards this clonotype: Its cognate antigen is unknown.

The specimen was CD4+ T cells sorted from PBMCs, collected on the day of the yellow fever booster vaccination. The gene calls are TRBV19 and TRBJ1-1, with unresolved D. The sequence came from a man aged 30-40 years who received the YFV17D yellow fever vaccine. The CDR3 DNA sequence: TGTGCCAGTAGTAATTACCGGAACACTGAAGCTTTCTTT. Residues: CASSNYRNTEAFF.